Listed here are 15 T cell receptor beta chains from one sample, sequenced in a study of yellow fever vaccine responses in identical twins. One entry per CDR3 protein, called by TCRdb with MiXCR from the RT-PCR reads. Found here are 2,400 or so distinct CDR3 sequences, roughly 79% of them singletons; the top ten hold around 9.1%. Sequencing was performed on T cells from blood (PBMCs), unsorted or a sorted subset (not recorded which), taken before or after yellow fever vaccination (not recorded which). The receptors were sampled from a female donor who received the yellow fever vaccine.

The chain is built from TRBV15 and TRBJ1-1, with D uncertain. Germline CDR1 reads LNHNV; CDR2 reads YYDKDF (reference sequence). This CDR3 is built from 17 residues. V lost 0 bases and J 1 base, leaving 15 bases between the germline ends. The CDR3 loop is CATSRDGPPIRNTEAFF. The CDR3 nucleotides are TGTGCCACCAGCAGAGATGGGCCACCAATCAGGAACACTGAAGCTTTCTTT.

The V and J genes are TRBV5-1 and TRBJ2-4; unclear D gene. The V gene's germline CDR1 is SGHRS and CDR2 YFSETQ. V was pared by 0 bases and J by 5 bases, with 0 bases between. There are 11 residues in the CDR3. CDR3 region: CASSLENIQYF. CDR3 nucleotide sequence: TGCGCCAGCAGCTTGGAAAACATTCAGTACTTC. The full variable domain, rest sourced from reference TRBV5-1 and TRBJ2-4, is KAGVTQTPRYLIKTRGQQVTLSCSPISGHRSVSWYQQTPGQGLQFLFEYFSETQRNKGNFPGRFSGRQFSNSRSEMNVSTLELGDSALYLCASSLENIQYFGAGTRLSVL.

The chain uses TRBV9 and TRBJ2-1; D may be TRBD2 (6 bases). Trimming shortened V by 2 bases and J by 4 bases, and 7 bases separated the two germline ends. The CDR3 spans 13 residues. Germline CDR1 reads SGDLS; CDR2 reads YYNGEE. The CDR3 loop is CASSVGSYNEQFF. The CDR3 nucleotides read TGTGCCAGCAGCGTCGGGAGTTACAATGAGCAGTTCTTC.

This chain uses TRBV11-1 with TRBJ2-7; 8 bases match TRBD1. This CDR3 spans 13 amino acids. The ends lost 6 bases at V and 6 bases at J; junction bases unmatched: 7. Germline V CDR1 and CDR2: SGHAT, FQDESV (reference sequence). The CDR3 nucleotides are TGTGCCAGCAGTCCTGGACAGGGTACCGAGCAGTACTTC. Amino acid sequence: CASSPGQGTEQYF.

The chain joins TRBV11-2 to TRBJ2-1, with D perhaps matching TRBD2 (6 bases). The CDR3 covers 15 residues. The V and J ends lost 2 bases and 9 bases respectively, with 17 bases between them. Germline V CDR1 and CDR2: SGHAT, FQNNGV. This CDR3 reads CASSLRAPFGGEQFF. As DNA, the CDR3 is TGTGCCAGCAGCTTACGGGCCCCTTTCGGGGGTGAGCAGTTCTTC.

The chain employs TRBV11-2 and TRBJ1-6; D is uncertain. The CDR3 totals 16 residues. Trimming cost V 1 base and J 6 bases, with 13 bases left between them. The germline gives CDR1 SGHAT, CDR2 FQNNGV. This chain's CDR3 is CASSLGGFVGNSPLHF. The DNA of the CDR3 is TGTGCCAGCAGCTTAGGTGGCTTCGTCGGTAATTCACCCCTCCACTTT.

The V gene is TRBV6-2 or TRBV6-3, the J gene TRBJ2-1; TRBD1 aligns across 9 bases. The V and J ends lost 2 bases and 5 bases, in that order; junction bases with no gene match: 7. CDR3 length: 16 residues. The germline CDR1 and CDR2 sequences are MNHEY and SVGEGT. The CDR3 DNA is TGTGCCAGCAGTTACCCGGGACAGGGTTTAGACAATGAGCAGTTCTTC. Protein sequence: CASSYPGQGLDNEQFF.

The CDR3 coding sequence is TGTGCCATCAGTGAGTCCTTGTTCCCCTACGAGCAGTACGTC. Translation: CAISESLFPYEQYV. The V call is TRBV10-3, the J call TRBJ2-7; D is ambiguous. V was pared by 0 bases and J by 2 bases, with 8 bases between. This CDR3 comprises 14 residues. In germline, CDR1 is ENHRY, CDR2 SYGVKD.

The CDR3: CAWSERGRGEYQPQHF. Here the CDR3 DNA reads TGTGCCTGGAGTGAGCGCGGCCGGGGGGAGTATCAGCCCCAGCATTTT. The gene calls are TRBV30 and TRBJ1-5; maybe TRBD1 (5 bases). CDR1 and CDR2 from the germline V gene are GTSNPN and SVGIG (reference sequence). The CDR3 contains 16 residues. Trimming shortened V by 1 base and J by 5 bases, and 18 bases separated the two germline ends.

Regarding this clonotype: The junction and the germline gene differ at one end; a read error may be behind it. The chain has TRBV20-1 and TRBJ2-3; D gene ambiguous. This CDR3 has 14 residues. In germline, CDR1 is DFQATT, CDR2 SNEGSKA (reference sequence). CDR3: CSARLGVSTDTQYF. CDR3 in DNA: TGTAGTGCTCGGCTTGGGGTTAGCACAGATACGCAGTATTTT.

V usage is TRBV4-1 and J usage is TRBJ1-3, with D possibly matching TRBD1 (6 bases). Germline values: CDR1 MGHRA, CDR2 YSYEKL. CDR3 length: 15 residues. Trimming left V 2 bases short and J 4 bases short, with 12 bases between. The CDR3: CASSQQGPAGNTIYF. The DNA for the CDR3 is TGCGCCAGCAGCCAACAGGGGCCCGCCGGAAACACCATATATTTT.

This clonotype has a single count. This chain links TRBV6-1 with TRBJ2-3; TRBD2 matches 10 bases. Germline-derived CDR1 and CDR2 are MNHNS and SASEGT. CDR3 length: 16 residues. Trimming cost V 2 bases and J 3 bases; bases outside gene matches: 5. The CDR3 nucleotides are TGTGCCAGCAGTGAACATCCTAGCGGGGGTACAGATACGCAGTATTTT. Translating gives CASSEHPSGGTDTQYF.

The chain couples TRBV4-2 to TRBJ2-1; possible D gene TRBD1, 5 bases. Between the trimmed V and J ends, which lost 0 bases and 1 base, there was a span of 7 bases. Germline values: CDR1 LGHNA, CDR2 YNFKEQ. The CDR3 consists of 15 residues. Here the CDR3 reads CASSQDTGSYNEQFF. The DNA of the CDR3 is TGTGCCAGCAGCCAAGATACAGGTTCCTACAATGAGCAGTTCTTC.

This chain uses TRBV30 with TRBJ2-7, with unresolved D. The germline CDR1 and CDR2 sequences are GTSNPN and SVGIG (reference sequence). Trimming took off 7 bases at V and 0 bases at J, with 13 bases between the two ends. The length of the CDR3 is 13 residues. CDR3 nucleotide sequence: TGTGCCTACTACAAGGAAAACTCCTACGAGCAGTACTTC. Translation: CAYYKENSYEQYF.

The chain links TRBV11-1 to TRBJ2-4, with 7 positions matching TRBD1. Germline lookup yields CDR1 SGHAT and CDR2 FQDESV (reference sequence). V gave up 6 bases and J gave up 8 bases; unmatched junction bases: 10. The CDR3 is 14 amino acids. CDR3 in DNA: TGTGCCAGCAGGAGTTCGACAGGGATGGACATTCAGTACTTC. It encodes CASRSSTGMDIQYF.